Each of the 29 T cell receptor beta chains below was sequenced from the same sample in a study of blood T cell repertoires in COVID-19. Generated by immunoSEQ multiplex PCR, the TCRdb table keeps only in-frame clones and is missing some. The profile shows about 140,000 clones, about 80% of them singletons. Input material: PBMCs or T cells enriched from blood (not recorded which). The receptors shown here come from a woman between 50 and 59 years old who had recovered from COVID-19.

This clone was counted only a few times. The chain links TRBV7-8 to TRBJ1-4; tentative D call: TRBD1 (5 bases). Germline CDR1 SGHVS, CDR2 FQNEAQ. CDR3 length equals 15 residues. Deletions cut 1 base from V and 5 bases from J, with 11 bases between. The CDR3 spells CASSLGLRVNEKLFF. The CDR3 DNA sequence: TGTGCCAGCAGCTTAGGCCTCAGGGTAAATGAAAAACTGTTTTTT.

This clone was detected once. The chain recombines TRBV6-1 with TRBJ1-5; possibly TRBD1 for D (6 bases). The CDR3 sequence is 15 residues long. The germline V gene encodes CDR1 MNHNS and CDR2 SASEGT. The V end lost 1 base, the J end lost 9 bases, and 16 bases lay between the germline ends. The DNA of the CDR3 is TGTGCCAGCAGTGAAGGGACAGCAACCAGACGGCCCCAGCATTTT. Protein sequence: CASSEGTATRRPQHF.

The V call is TRBV13, the J call TRBJ1-1, with unresolved D. The CDR3 covers 16 residues. V was clipped by 4 bases and J by 6 bases, with 21 bases between them. Germline V CDR1 and CDR2: PRHDT, FYEKMQ (reference sequence). The CDR3 loop reads CASSSAYRTEGAEAFF. Here the CDR3 DNA reads TGTGCCAGCAGCTCCGCCTATAGGACCGAGGGCGCTGAAGCTTTCTTT.

V and J are TRBV10-1 and TRBJ1-4; perhaps TRBD1 as D (5 bases). The CDR3 has 15 residues. V lost 9 bases and J 4 bases, leaving 18 bases between the germline ends. Germline values: CDR1 WNHNN, CDR2 SYGVQD (reference sequence). DNA of the CDR3: TGCGCCAGAACCCCGGGCGACAGTATTAATGAAAAACTGTTTTTT. Encoded protein: CARTPGDSINEKLFF.

The J gene is TRBJ1-2, the V gene TRBV28, with unresolved D. V shed 5 bases and J shed 1 base, with 2 bases lying between them. This CDR3 has 11 residues. Germline lookup yields CDR1 MDHEN and CDR2 SYDVKM. The CDR3 region is CASSRNYGYTF. CDR3 coding DNA: TGTGCCAGCAGTCGTAACTATGGCTACACCTTC.

The chain couples TRBV3-1 (or the pseudogene TRBV3-2) to TRBJ2-5; TRBD2 agrees at 13 bases. The ends lost 1 base at V and 9 bases at J; junction bases unmatched: 8. Germline CDR1 and CDR2: LGHDT and YNNKEL (reference sequence). CDR3 length: 16 amino acids. CDR3 DNA sequence: TGTGCCAGCAGCCAAGGACTAGCGGGGGGCCGGGGGGCCCAGTACTTC. As protein: CASSQGLAGGRGAQYF.

This chain uses TRBV5-1 with TRBJ1-2, with D unclear. Trimming took off 0 bases at V and 1 base at J, with 10 bases between the two ends. Per the germline V gene, CDR1 is SGHRS and CDR2 is YFSETQ. The CDR3 extends over 15 amino acids. CDR3 sequence: CASSLEEQLNYGYTF. DNA of the CDR3: TGCGCCAGCAGCTTGGAAGAGCAACTTAACTATGGCTACACCTTC.

There are a few counts of this clone. This rearrangement joins TRBV7-2 to TRBJ2-7, with TRBD2 matching over 7 bases. J gave up 1 base and V 2 bases, and 8 bases lay outside the gene matches. Germline V CDR1 and CDR2: SGHTA, FQGNSA. The CDR3 spans 16 residues. CDR3 protein: CASSLNPAGSSYEQYF. The DNA for the CDR3 is TGTGCCAGCAGCTTAAACCCAGCGGGGTCATCCTACGAGCAGTACTTC.

The chain combines TRBV7-2 with TRBJ2-2; TRBD1 matches 9 bases. The V gene's germline CDR1 is SGHTA and CDR2 FQGNSA. The CDR3 extends over 14 amino acids. Losses at the gene ends were 5 bases for V and 6 bases for J; bases not matched to a gene: 4. The CDR3 region has the DNA TGTGCCAGCAGCCCCCGGGACAGGGCCGGGGAGCTGTTTTTT. Encoded protein: CASSPRDRAGELFF.

The chain combines TRBV2 with TRBJ1-2, with D tentatively TRBD1 (5 bases). The germline V gene encodes CDR1 SNHLY and CDR2 FYNNEI. The CDR3 is 13 residues long. Trimming shortened V by 6 bases and J by 4 bases, and 12 bases separated the two germline ends. The CDR3 DNA follows: TGTGCCAGCAGCCACGACAGTGGCTATGGCTACACCTTC. It specifies CASSHDSGYGYTF.

The rearrangement links TRBV6-5 to TRBJ2-7; 7 positions match TRBD2. The CDR3 is made up of 12 amino acids. CDR1 is MNHEY and CDR2 is SVGAGI in the germline V gene. V dropped 2 bases and J dropped 7; count of bases not matched to a gene: 2. The DNA for the CDR3 is TGTGCCAGCAGTTACGGGGGGGAGGAGCAGTACTTC. Amino acids: CASSYGGEEQYF.

This sequence joins TRBV13 and TRBJ2-5, with 9 bases aligning to TRBD1. This CDR3 contains 13 residues. The ends lost 5 bases at V and 4 bases at J; junction bases unmatched: 2. Per germline, CDR1 PRHDT and CDR2 FYEKMQ (reference sequence). The chain's CDR3 is CASSRQGGETQYF. As DNA, the CDR3 is TGTGCCAGCAGCCGACAGGGGGGAGAGACCCAGTACTTC.

This sequence joins TRBV27 and TRBJ2-7; 7 nucleotides match TRBD1. Unmatched junction bases numbered 8, after V lost 5 bases and J lost 7 bases. Germline V gene sequence: CDR1 MNHEY, CDR2 SMNVEV (reference sequence). The CDR3 sequence is 13 residues long. DNA for the CDR3: TGTGCCAGCAGTCACACAGGGGTAGTTGAGCAGTACTTC. It encodes CASSHTGVVEQYF.

The chain couples TRBV5-4 to TRBJ2-5, with D maybe TRBD1 (5 bases). This CDR3 spans 13 amino acids. The V gene lost 0 bases and the J gene lost 4 bases, with 7 bases spanning the gap. Germline CDR1 is SGHNT and CDR2 is YYREEE (reference sequence). CDR3 in amino acids: CASSLGGRETQYF. The CDR3 bases are TGTGCCAGCAGCTTGGGGGGCCGAGAGACCCAGTACTTC.

The chain combines TRBV5-6 with TRBJ2-1; 8 bases align to TRBD1. In germline, CDR1 is SGHDT, CDR2 YYEEEE. The CDR3 totals 15 residues. V shed 2 bases, J shed 7 bases, and the junction held 8 bases outside the gene matches. The CDR3: CASSLYTGGINEQFF. In DNA form, the CDR3 reads TGTGCCAGCAGCTTATATACAGGGGGGATTAATGAGCAGTTCTTC.

The CDR3 region has the DNA TGTGCCAGTAGTATAGGGCAGGGGGCCTTCGAGACCCAGTACTTC. Its protein product is CASSIGQGAFETQYF. This chain connects TRBV19 to TRBJ2-5; 8 positions agree with TRBD1. The junction had 6 bases not matched to a gene; V was cut back by 1 base and J by 5 bases. Looked up from germline, CDR1 is LNHDA and CDR2 is SQIVND (reference sequence). This CDR3 comprises 15 residues.

The rearrangement uses TRBV27 and TRBJ1-1; 7 bases fit TRBD1. The CDR3 is 13 amino acids. Germline assignment: CDR1 MNHEY and CDR2 SMNVEV (reference sequence). V lost 8 bases to trimming and J lost 3 bases; unmatched junction nucleotides: 6. The CDR3 region has the DNA TGTGCCAGCCGACAGGGACCGCACACTGAAGCTTTCTTT. It codes for CASRQGPHTEAFF.

This clone was detected only once. The genes are TRBV2 and TRBJ1-5; 7 nucleotides match TRBD1. Germline CDR1 SNHLY, CDR2 FYNNEI. Losses at the gene ends were 8 bases for V and 3 bases for J; bases not matched to a gene: 10. CDR3 size: 15 residues. Written as DNA, the CDR3 is TGTGCCAGCGTAGGAACAGGGGCCAACAATCAGCCCCAGCATTTT. It is translated as CASVGTGANNQPQHF.

The chain recombines TRBV19 with TRBJ1-1; D is undetermined. Germline loops: CDR1 LNHDA, CDR2 SQIVND (reference sequence). Deletions cut 9 bases from V and 1 base from J, with 15 bases between. The CDR3 totals 14 residues. CDR3 loop: CASGPIRGNTEAFF. CDR3 DNA: TGTGCCAGCGGTCCAATCCGAGGGAACACTGAAGCTTTCTTT. Full variable domain (remainder filled in from reference TRBV19 and TRBJ1-1): DGGITQSPKYLFRKEGQNVTLSCEQNLNHDAMYWYRQDPGQGLRLIYYSQIVNDFQKGDIAEGYSVSREKKESFPLTVTSAQKNPTAFYLCASGPIRGNTEAFFGQGTRLTVV.

This chain connects TRBV28 to TRBJ2-5; a possible D gene is TRBD1 (6 bases). CDR3 length: 13 amino acids. Germline loops: CDR1 MDHEN, CDR2 SYDVKM. Trimming cost V 6 bases and J 5 bases, with 13 bases left between them. The DNA for the CDR3 is TGTGCCAGCAGGTACAGGGTACGGGAGACCCAGTACTTC. Amino acids: CASRYRVRETQYF.

The chain has TRBV29-1 and TRBJ2-7; perhaps TRBD2 as D (6 bases). V lost 4 bases and J 6 bases, leaving 19 bases between the germline ends. The CDR3 spans 14 residues. The V gene's germline CDR1 is SQVTM and CDR2 ANQGSEA. The CDR3 reads CSVVYFSGGFEQYF. CDR3 coding DNA: TGCAGCGTTGTGTATTTTAGCGGTGGCTTCGAGCAGTACTTC.

In this sample, this clone turned up a few times. The CDR3 sequence: CASSLELAGGPGNEQFF. In nucleotides, the CDR3 is TGTGCCAGCAGCTTAGAGCTAGCGGGAGGGCCCGGCAATGAGCAGTTCTTC. The chain joins TRBV11-3 to TRBJ2-1, with 12 bases aligning to TRBD2. The trim removed 0 bases at V and 6 bases at J, leaving 6 bases unmatched. Germline values: CDR1 SGHNT, CDR2 YENEEA. This CDR3 region has 17 residues.

The V gene is TRBV7-9, the J gene TRBJ1-2; 8 positions agree with TRBD1. This CDR3 region has 14 residues. Germline loops: CDR1 SEHNR, CDR2 FQNEAQ (reference sequence). V lost 1 base and J lost 6; bases outside the gene matches: 4. CDR3 sequence reads: CASSLEQGGHGYTF. The CDR3 DNA reads as TGTGCCAGCAGCTTAGAACAGGGGGGGCATGGCTACACCTTC.

The count of this clone is one. This chain joins TRBV11-3 and TRBJ1-5; D uncertain. Germline V lookup: CDR1 SGHNT, CDR2 YENEEA. Trimming stripped 1 base from V and 3 bases from J, with 7 bases between. The CDR3 is 14 amino acids. The CDR3 sequence: CASSLGGNNQPQHF. The CDR3 bases are TGTGCCAGCAGCTTAGGAGGAAACAATCAGCCCCAGCATTTT.

This sequence joins TRBV6-1 and TRBJ1-5; 7 positions match TRBD1. Unmatched junction bases numbered 9, after V lost 0 bases and J lost 1 base. Germline CDR1 is MNHNS and CDR2 is SASEGT. The CDR3 has 18 residues. The CDR3 sequence: CASSEALRGQASNQPQHF. The CDR3 nucleotides are TGTGCCAGCAGTGAAGCGTTAAGAGGACAGGCAAGCAATCAGCCCCAGCATTTT.

CDR3 sequence: CASSLDREGTQYF. The CDR3 DNA sequence: TGTGCCAGCAGCTTAGACAGGGAAGGGACCCAGTACTTC. This chain connects TRBV11-2 to TRBJ2-5, with D perhaps matching TRBD1 (5 bases). The germline V and J ends were trimmed by 0 bases and 7 bases, with 9 bases remaining between them. The CDR3 covers 13 residues. CDR1 and CDR2 (germline): SGHAT, FQNNGV.

This clone was seen once. The genes are TRBV5-1 and TRBJ1-1; D ambiguous. The CDR3 length is 15 residues. Germline assignment: CDR1 SGHRS and CDR2 YFSETQ. The ends were cut back, 4 bases at V and 5 bases at J, with 18 bases in the middle. The CDR3 bases are TGCGCCAGCAGCGAAAACGCGGGCGGGTGGACTGAAGCTTTCTTT. Its protein is CASSENAGGWTEAFF. Drawing the rest from reference TRBV5-1 and TRBJ1-1, the complete variable domain is KAGVTQTPRYLIKTRGQQVTLSCSPISGHRSVSWYQQTPGQGLQFLFEYFSETQRNKGNFPGRFSGRQFSNSRSEMNVSTLELGDSALYLCASSENAGGWTEAFFGQGTRLTVV.

The table lists this clone with a few counts. V gene TRBV28 combines with J gene TRBJ1-4; TRBD1 matches 9 bases. Germline trimming cut 6 bases from V and 1 base from J; bases unmatched to any gene: 12. The CDR3 is 18 amino acids. Germline loops: CDR1 MDHEN, CDR2 SYDVKM. The CDR3 nucleotides are TGTGCCAGCAGCCTGGGGGACAGGGTTCGTGGAACTAATGAAAAACTGTTTTTT. As protein: CASSLGDRVRGTNEKLFF.

The chain recombines TRBV5-1 with TRBJ2-7; 14 bases map to TRBD2. V lost 4 bases to trimming and J lost 0 bases; unmatched junction nucleotides: 6. The CDR3 has 17 amino acids. In germline, CDR1 is SGHRS, CDR2 YFSETQ. Here the CDR3 DNA reads TGCGCCAGCAGCAGGACTAGCGGGAGGTTAGCCTCCTACGAGCAGTACTTC. This translates into CASSRTSGRLASYEQYF.